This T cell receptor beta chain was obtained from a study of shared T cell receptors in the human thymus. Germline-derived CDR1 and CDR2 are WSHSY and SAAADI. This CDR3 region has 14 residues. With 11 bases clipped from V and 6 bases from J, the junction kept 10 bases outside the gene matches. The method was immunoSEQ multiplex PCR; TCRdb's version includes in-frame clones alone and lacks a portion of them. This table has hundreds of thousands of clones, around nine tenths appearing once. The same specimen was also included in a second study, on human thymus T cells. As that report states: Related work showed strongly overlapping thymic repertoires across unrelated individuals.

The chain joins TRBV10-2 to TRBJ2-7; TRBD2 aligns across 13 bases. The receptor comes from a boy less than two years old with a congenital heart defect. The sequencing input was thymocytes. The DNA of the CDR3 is TGCGCCTCCCGGACTAGCGGGAGTACGGGCGAGCAGTACTTC. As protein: CASRTSGSTGEQYF.